Below, 30 T cell receptor beta chains from the same sample are listed, as sequenced in a study of cytomegalovirus exposure and HLA in healthy donors. PCR amplification relied on 60 Vbeta primers (plus 13 Jbeta primers). Assay used: immunoSEQ multiplex PCR; TCRdb lists only in-frame clones, some missing. The data show around 65,000 clones, with around 72% seen just once and nearly 7.5% held by the top ten. Sequenced sample: PBMCs. Receptors were obtained from a woman aged 25 to 39 in good health and CMV-seropositive.

The V and J genes are TRBV4-1 and TRBJ2-2, with TRBD2 as a possible D gene (6 bases). Germline CDR1 MGHRA, CDR2 YSYEKL. The V end lost 4 bases, the J end lost 6 bases, and 12 bases lay between the germline ends. The CDR3 sequence is 14 residues long. CDR3 bases: TGCGCCAGCAGCCCTCCCGGGAGCCCCGGGGAGCTGTTTTTT. Protein sequence: CASSPPGSPGELFF.

The V gene is TRBV20-1, the J gene TRBJ2-1, with D hard to call. V lost 5 bases, J lost 5 bases, and 4 bases lay in between. CDR1 DFQATT and CDR2 SNEGSKA come from the germline V gene (reference sequence). The CDR3 is 10 amino acids. The CDR3 nucleotides read TGCAGTGCTCCTCACAATGAGCAGTTCTTC. Its translation: CSAPHNEQFF.

The V call is TRBV28, the J call TRBJ2-1; TRBD2 aligns across 10 bases. V lost 6 bases, J lost 8 bases, and 10 bases stayed unmatched. This CDR3 is 15 amino acids long. Germline CDR1 MDHEN, CDR2 SYDVKM. This chain's CDR3 is CASSHLAGVVDEQFF. The CDR3 DNA sequence: TGTGCCAGCAGCCACCTAGCGGGAGTAGTGGATGAGCAGTTCTTC. Based on the CDR3 plus reference TRBV28 and TRBJ2-1, the full variable domain is DVKVTQSSRYLVKRTGEKVFLECVQDMDHENMFWYRQDPGLGLRLIYFSYDVKMKEKGDIPEGYSVSREKKERFSLILESASTNQTSMYLCASSHLAGVVDEQFFGPGTRLTVL.

The gene calls are TRBV5-4 and TRBJ2-1; D is possibly TRBD1 (7 bases). With 3 bases removed from V and 8 bases from J, the gap between germline ends came to 21 bases. This CDR3 is built from 16 residues. CDR1 is SGHNT, CDR2 YYREEE, per germline (reference sequence). The CDR3 nucleotides are TGTGCCAGCAGCTGGGGGGCCGTTAGGGGGCCGGATGAGCAGTTCTTC. This gives the protein CASSWGAVRGPDEQFF. The variable domain in full, completed from reference TRBV5-4 and TRBJ2-1, reads ETGVTQSPTHLIKTRGQQVTLRCSSQSGHNTVSWYQQALGQGPQFIFQYYREEENGRGNFPPRFSGLQFPNYSSELNVNALELDDSALYLCASSWGAVRGPDEQFFGPGTRLTVL.

The chain has TRBV25-1 and TRBJ2-2; tentative D call: TRBD1 (6 bases). The CDR3 length is 13 residues. Germline-derived CDR1 and CDR2 are MGHDK and SYGVNS. The V gene lost 3 bases and the J gene lost 6 bases, with 8 bases spanning the gap. The CDR3 loop is CASSDRGSGELFF. The DNA for the CDR3 is TGTGCCAGCAGTGACAGGGGATCCGGGGAGCTGTTTTTT. The variable domain in full, completed from reference TRBV25-1 and TRBJ2-2, reads EADIYQTPRYLVIGTGKKITLECSQTMGHDKMYWYQQDPGMELHLIHYSYGVNSTEKGDLSSESTVSRIRTEHFPLTLESARPSHTSQYLCASSDRGSGELFFGEGSRLTVL.

This clone was counted a single time. V usage is TRBV5-1 and J usage is TRBJ2-7; 10 nucleotides agree with TRBD2. The germline CDR1 and CDR2 sequences are SGHRS and YFSETQ. The trim removed 4 bases at V and 4 bases at J, leaving 8 bases unmatched. This CDR3 is 15 amino acids long. CDR3 protein: CASSEVGTSVYEQYF. The CDR3 region has the DNA TGCGCCAGCAGCGAAGTCGGGACTAGCGTATACGAGCAGTACTTC.

J is TRBJ2-1 and V is TRBV5-1, with 12 positions matching TRBD2. V lost 4 bases, J lost 2 bases, and 4 bases stayed unmatched. The length of the CDR3 is 16 residues. Germline CDR1 SGHRS, CDR2 YFSETQ. The CDR3 loop reads CASSLPSGRAYNEQFF. CDR3 sequence (DNA): TGCGCCAGCAGCCTACCTAGCGGGAGGGCCTACAATGAGCAGTTCTTC. The whole variable domain, remainder taken from reference TRBV5-1 and TRBJ2-1, is KAGVTQTPRYLIKTRGQQVTLSCSPISGHRSVSWYQQTPGQGLQFLFEYFSETQRNKGNFPGRFSGRQFSNSRSEMNVSTLELGDSALYLCASSLPSGRAYNEQFFGPGTRLTVL.

This clone was counted many times. This chain links TRBV6-1 with TRBJ2-1; 10 positions match TRBD2. The CDR3 is 14 amino acids. The V and J ends lost 7 bases and 6 bases, in that order; junction bases with no gene match: 6. Germline assignment: CDR1 MNHNS and CDR2 SASEGT. The CDR3 protein is CASTSGSFFNEQFF. CDR3 sequence (DNA): TGTGCCAGCACTAGCGGGAGCTTTTTCAATGAGCAGTTCTTC.

The gene calls are TRBV5-1 and TRBJ2-1; 7 bases fit TRBD1. The CDR3 runs to 15 residues. Germline loops: CDR1 SGHRS, CDR2 YFSETQ. Trimming removed 4 bases from V and 8 bases from J; junction bases left unmatched: 12. The CDR3 sequence: CASSRPGQTLDEQFF. The CDR3, as DNA: TGCGCCAGCAGCAGACCGGGACAGACGTTGGATGAGCAGTTCTTC.

J is TRBJ2-5 and V is TRBV5-1; D gene unclear. CDR3 length: 12 amino acids. Trimming stripped 0 bases from V and 5 bases from J, with 5 bases between. Germline assignment: CDR1 SGHRS and CDR2 YFSETQ. Written as DNA, the CDR3 is TGCGCCAGCAGCTTGGCCCGGGAGACCCAGTACTTC. Its translation: CASSLARETQYF.

The chain combines TRBV2 with TRBJ1-2, with a tentative D call TRBD1 (5 bases). V gave up 4 bases and J gave up 8 bases, with 23 bases separating them. This CDR3 is built from 16 residues. Germline lookup yields CDR1 SNHLY and CDR2 FYNNEI. The CDR3 DNA follows: TGTGCCAGCAGTGCTGAAGGGACTTCCTTTAAGGGGGGCTACACCTTC. Encoded protein: CASSAEGTSFKGGYTF.

This rearrangement joins TRBV15 to TRBJ2-5; TRBD2 matches at 11 bases. The trim removed 5 bases at V and 1 base at J, leaving 6 bases unmatched. The V gene's germline CDR1 is LNHNV and CDR2 YYDKDF (reference sequence). The CDR3 spans 16 residues. CDR3 residues: CATSPITSGGQETQYF. The CDR3 DNA reads TGTGCCACCAGCCCGATTACTAGCGGGGGCCAAGAGACCCAGTACTTC.

The chain has TRBV9 and TRBJ2-1, with D unresolved. The germline gives CDR1 SGDLS, CDR2 YYNGEE. Between the trimmed V and J ends, which lost 5 bases and 5 bases, there was a span of 8 bases. This CDR3 comprises 12 residues. The CDR3 nucleotides read TGTGCCAGCAGTTACTCGGACAATGAGCAGTTCTTC. Protein: CASSYSDNEQFF.

The DNA for the CDR3 is TGTGCCAGCAGCTTGGTAGCGGCCCTCCAAGAGACCCAGTACTTC. This encodes CASSLVAALQETQYF. The chain is built from TRBV7-2 and TRBJ2-5; D perhaps matches TRBD2 (6 bases). CDR1 is SGHTA and CDR2 is FQGNSA in the germline V gene. The CDR3 is 15 amino acids. Between the trimmed V and J ends, which lost 3 bases and 1 base, there was a span of 12 bases.

The chain recombines TRBV7-9 with TRBJ1-1; D remains unclear. This CDR3 spans 14 amino acids. The V gene's germline CDR1 is SEHNR and CDR2 FQNEAQ (reference sequence). Trimming shortened V by 7 bases and J by 0 bases, and 12 bases separated the two germline ends. The chain's CDR3 is CASNNLTMNTEAFF. In nucleotides, the CDR3 is TGTGCCAGCAACAACCTCACGATGAACACTGAAGCTTTCTTT.

The chain links TRBV27 to TRBJ2-3; 8 nucleotides line up with TRBD1. Germline V gene lookup returns CDR1 MNHEY and CDR2 SMNVEV (reference sequence). The ends lost 0 bases at V and 4 bases at J; junction bases unmatched: 6. The CDR3 sequence is 16 residues long. CDR3 loop: CASSLSARQGSDTQYF. CDR3 sequence (DNA): TGTGCCAGCAGTTTATCGGCCCGACAGGGGTCAGATACGCAGTATTTT.

This rearrangement joins TRBV7-3 to TRBJ2-3, with 7 bases matching TRBD2. Germline V gene sequence: CDR1 SGHTA, CDR2 FQGTGA. V dropped 3 bases and J dropped 2; count of bases not matched to a gene: 5. CDR3 length: 15 residues. CDR3 DNA sequence: TGTGCCAGCAGCTTGGACGGGAGGAACACAGATACGCAGTATTTT. Protein: CASSLDGRNTDTQYF.

This clone was counted between two and nine times. The rearrangement uses TRBV7-9 and TRBJ2-1; 9 bases fit TRBD1. CDR1 is SEHNR, CDR2 FQNEAQ, per germline (reference sequence). The length of the CDR3 is 13 residues. Trimming took 3 bases from V and 10 from J; bases not matched to a gene: 4. CDR3 bases: TGTGCCAGCAGCTTGGACAGGGGTCGCGAGCAGTTCTTC. This translates into CASSLDRGREQFF.

The rearrangement joins TRBV9 to TRBJ1-4; no firm D call. Deletions cut 3 bases from V and 3 bases from J, with 9 bases between. The CDR3 is 14 residues long. Germline values: CDR1 SGDLS, CDR2 YYNGEE. CDR3 nucleotides: TGTGCCAGCAGCGCGACATCATCTAATGAAAAACTGTTTTTT. Translated: CASSATSSNEKLFF.

This chain links TRBV5-5 with TRBJ2-7, with 14 bases aligning to TRBD2. Germline CDR1 reads SGHKS; CDR2 reads YYEKEE (reference sequence). The CDR3 loop spans 16 amino acids. With V trimmed by 5 bases and J by 3 bases, 7 bases remained unmatched. This CDR3 reads CASRLRLAGGSYEQYF. The CDR3 nucleotides read TGTGCCAGCAGACTTAGACTAGCGGGAGGGAGCTACGAGCAGTACTTC.

J is TRBJ2-7 and V is TRBV6-9, with D unresolved. CDR3 length: 13 residues. V dropped 0 bases and J dropped 7 bases, with 10 bases sitting between them. The germline CDR1 and CDR2 sequences are MNHGY and SVAAGI. CDR3 protein: CASSYSLLEEQYF. CDR3 DNA sequence: TGTGCCAGCAGTTATTCCCTCTTAGAAGAGCAGTACTTC.

The gene calls are TRBV7-9 and TRBJ1-2; a weak D match, TRBD1 (5 bases). With 4 bases removed from V and 3 bases from J, the gap between germline ends came to 18 bases. Germline values: CDR1 SEHNR, CDR2 FQNEAQ (reference sequence). The CDR3 is 16 amino acids. The CDR3 sequence is CASSSPYRQSDYGYTF. The CDR3 DNA sequence: TGTGCCAGCAGCTCCCCCTACCGACAGTCCGACTATGGCTACACCTTC.

V usage is TRBV10-3 and J usage is TRBJ2-6, with unresolved D. Between the trimmed V and J ends, which lost 6 bases and 1 base, there was a span of 10 bases. Germline values: CDR1 ENHRY, CDR2 SYGVKD. This CDR3 contains 15 residues. In DNA, the CDR3 is TGTGCCATCAGCCCGACTTTATCTGGGGCCAACGTCCTGACTTTC. Amino acid sequence: CAISPTLSGANVLTF.

The chain employs TRBV28 and TRBJ2-1; D is perhaps TRBD2 (6 bases). This CDR3 has 18 amino acids. The germline V gene encodes CDR1 MDHEN and CDR2 SYDVKM. V dropped 5 bases and J dropped 2 bases, with 22 bases sitting between them. Written as DNA, the CDR3 is TGTGCCAGCAGTCCTATGCAGGCCCTTGGCGGGGCCTACAATGAGCAGTTCTTC. Translated, it gives CASSPMQALGGAYNEQFF.

V usage is TRBV19 and J usage is TRBJ2-3; D call uncertain. CDR1 and CDR2 from the germline V gene are LNHDA and SQIVND (reference sequence). The CDR3 covers 13 residues. V dropped 5 bases and J dropped 2 bases, with 8 bases sitting between them. The CDR3 DNA reads TGTGCCAGTAGTGATCGGTTCACAGATACGCAGTATTTT. This codes for CASSDRFTDTQYF.

This clone was picked up one time. The V call is TRBV30, the J call TRBJ2-7; D ambiguous. This CDR3 has 14 amino acids. Germline V CDR1 and CDR2: GTSNPN, SVGIG (reference sequence). The V and J ends lost 5 bases and 0 bases respectively, with 14 bases between them. CDR3 sequence: CAWGSHLSSYEQYF. CDR3 sequence (DNA): TGTGCCTGGGGCTCTCATTTAAGCTCCTACGAGCAGTACTTC.

V gene TRBV7-8 combines with J gene TRBJ1-2; 8 bases align to TRBD1. This CDR3 has 14 amino acids. Per germline, CDR1 SGHVS and CDR2 FQNEAQ. The trim removed 4 bases at V and 7 bases at J, leaving 8 bases unmatched. The CDR3 region has the DNA TGTGCCAGCAGCTCGCCGACCGACAGGGGTGGCTACACCTTC. Protein: CASSSPTDRGGYTF.

The chain combines TRBV5-1 with TRBJ2-5; TRBD2 matches 9 bases. The germline CDR1 and CDR2 sequences are SGHRS and YFSETQ. The CDR3 spans 15 residues. Losses at the gene ends were 1 base for V and 6 bases for J; bases not matched to a gene: 7. The CDR3 protein is CASSLSSGIQQTQYF. The DNA of the CDR3 is TGCGCCAGCAGCTTGTCTAGCGGGATTCAACAGACCCAGTACTTC. The full variable domain, its missing parts supplied by reference TRBV5-1 and TRBJ2-5, is KAGVTQTPRYLIKTRGQQVTLSCSPISGHRSVSWYQQTPGQGLQFLFEYFSETQRNKGNFPGRFSGRQFSNSRSEMNVSTLELGDSALYLCASSLSSGIQQTQYFGPGTRLLVL.

V usage is TRBV5-1 and J usage is TRBJ2-1, with 10 nucleotides matching TRBD2. This CDR3 has 16 residues. V lost 4 bases, J lost 1 base, and 5 bases stayed unmatched. Germline assignment: CDR1 SGHRS and CDR2 YFSETQ. The CDR3 is CASSPQAGGSYNEQFF. For the CDR3, the DNA is TGCGCCAGCAGCCCCCAAGCGGGGGGGTCCTACAATGAGCAGTTCTTC.

This chain connects TRBV28 to TRBJ2-7; possible D gene TRBD1, 5 bases. The CDR3 sequence is 13 residues long. Deletions cut 2 bases from V and 2 bases from J, with 7 bases between. CDR1 is MDHEN, CDR2 SYDVKM, per germline. The CDR3 sequence is CASSLQGTYEQYF. The DNA of the CDR3 is TGTGCCAGCAGTTTACAGGGTACCTACGAGCAGTACTTC.